This T cell receptor beta chain was captured by sequencing in a study of cytomegalovirus exposure and HLA in healthy donors. General study findings and limits: One cluster of highly shared sequence variants probably arose as a sequencing artifact.

As to this clone: Antigen specificity is unknown.

The CDR3 consists of 13 residues. Germline V gene sequence: CDR1 SQVTM, CDR2 ANQGSEA. V was pared by 6 bases and J by 4 bases, with 5 bases of the junction left unmatched. PCR primers comprised 60 Vbeta and 13 Jbeta primers. Here immunoSEQ multiplex PCR was the method, and the copy in TCRdb shows in-frame clones only, minus some. This table lists tens of thousands of clones. The chain carries TRBV29-1 and TRBJ2-7, with 11 bases aligning to TRBD1. The sequence derives from a woman in her 40s in good health and CMV-seropositive. Sequencing was performed on PBMCs. In DNA form, the CDR3 reads TGCAGCGTCTCCGGGACAGGGGGATACGAGCAGTACTTC. It is translated as CSVSGTGGYEQYF.